The 32 T cell receptor beta chains below were found in one sample sequenced in a study of T cells in Graves' hyperthyroidism and ophthalmopathy. What was amplified from RNA transcripts were TCR beta CDR3 regions. During a first-round RT-PCR of the TCR CDR3, the HTBI primer set was used. MiXCR, applied by TCRdb to the multiplex PCR reads, yields one record per CDR3 protein. This sample has about 300,000 distinct CDR3 sequences, with around 20% found just once. The sample comprised blood. The receptors shown here come from a man aged 50 or older with Graves' ophthalmopathy.

This clonotype has at least ten counts. The chain is built from TRBV7-8 and TRBJ2-1, with D uncertain. V was clipped by 5 bases and J by 10 bases, with 18 bases between them. The germline gives CDR1 SGHVS, CDR2 FQNEAQ. The CDR3 covers 14 residues. CDR3 DNA: TGTGCCAGCAGCGCCGGGTCGACTTCTACAGAGCAGTTCTTC. It encodes CASSAGSTSTEQFF.

The chain employs TRBV7-9 and TRBJ2-7; 12 bases match TRBD2. The CDR3 is 14 amino acids. The germline V gene encodes CDR1 SEHNR and CDR2 FQNEAQ (reference sequence). V lost 5 bases, J lost 5 bases, and 4 bases stayed unmatched. The CDR3 DNA is TGTGCCAGCAGCCCGACTAGCGGGAGCCACGAGCAGTACTTC. Its translation: CASSPTSGSHEQYF.

V and J are TRBV7-2 and TRBJ2-5; the match to TRBD2 covers 10 bases. V trimming: 6 bases; J trimming: 5 bases; junction bases outside the gene matches: 12. The CDR3 is 16 residues long. Germline assignment: CDR1 SGHTA and CDR2 FQGNSA. The CDR3 nucleotides are TGTGCCAGCAGTACCTACGGGACTAGCGAAAGGGAGACCCAGTACTTC. Amino acids: CASSTYGTSERETQYF.

This clonotype was seen repeatedly, ten times or more. The J gene is TRBJ2-7, the V gene TRBV7-3; D gene unclear. Trimming pared 5 bases from V and 7 bases from J, leaving 18 bases between. The CDR3 spans 14 residues. Germline V gives CDR1 SGHTA, CDR2 FQGTGA. The CDR3 nucleotides read TGTGCCAGCAGCCCCGCCGGCTCCTCTCAGGAGCAGTACTTC. This gives the protein CASSPAGSSQEQYF.

This clonotype occurred a few times. CDR3 coding DNA: TGTGCCAGCAGCTTAGGGGGTGGATTGGATGTCGGCTACACCTTC. It specifies CASSLGGGLDVGYTF. The chain has TRBV7-9 and TRBJ1-2; D remains ambiguous. This CDR3 contains 15 residues. Germline V CDR1 and CDR2: SEHNR, FQNEAQ (reference sequence). V was trimmed by 1 base and J by 8 bases, leaving 17 bases between them.

This clonotype was recorded a few times. The J gene is TRBJ1-4, the V gene TRBV4-1, with a weak D call TRBD1 (6 bases). The CDR3 runs to 15 residues. Germline V gene lookup returns CDR1 MGHRA and CDR2 YSYEKL. V lost 1 base and J 3 bases, leaving 9 bases between the germline ends. The CDR3 spells CASSQGTAANEKLFF. CDR3 in DNA: TGCGCCAGCAGCCAAGGGACAGCTGCTAATGAAAAACTGTTTTTT.

The chain carries TRBV11-2 and TRBJ2-1; TRBD2 agrees at 10 bases. The germline CDR1 and CDR2 sequences are SGHAT and FQNNGV. The CDR3 extends over 18 amino acids. J lost 0 bases, V lost 3 bases, and 8 bases had no gene match. The CDR3 loop is CASSFSAGGRSSYNEQFF. CDR3 sequence (DNA): TGTGCCAGCAGCTTCTCAGCGGGAGGGCGGAGCTCCTACAATGAGCAGTTCTTC.

This clonotype has only a few counts. The rearrangement links TRBV20-1 to TRBJ1-5; D might be TRBD1 (5 bases). The V end lost 1 base, the J end lost 0 bases, and 16 bases lay between the germline ends. CDR3 size: 17 residues. Germline loops: CDR1 DFQATT, CDR2 SNEGSKA (reference sequence). CDR3 in amino acids: CSARVADIDYSNQPQHF. CDR3 bases: TGCAGTGCTAGAGTCGCGGACATAGATTATAGCAATCAGCCCCAGCATTTT.

This clonotype was counted between two and nine times. The genes are TRBV11-3 and TRBJ2-7, with TRBD2 matching 7 bases. Looked up from germline, CDR1 is SGHNT and CDR2 is YENEEA. V lost 0 bases, J lost 5 bases, and 7 bases stayed unmatched. The CDR3 covers 15 residues. The chain's CDR3 is CASSLEGASGHEQYF. The DNA for the CDR3 is TGTGCCAGCAGCTTAGAAGGGGCTAGCGGCCACGAGCAGTACTTC.

In its sample, this clonotype was seen many times. The chain carries TRBV27 and TRBJ2-3, with a weak D call TRBD1 (8 bases). The CDR3 covers 15 residues. V lost 5 bases and J 3 bases, leaving 15 bases between the germline ends. Germline V gene sequence: CDR1 MNHEY, CDR2 SMNVEV (reference sequence). In DNA form, the CDR3 reads TGTGCCAGCAGTCCCTTACAGGGGGGGACAGATACGCAGTATTTT. Protein sequence: CASSPLQGGTDTQYF.

In its sample, this clonotype was seen many times. This rearrangement joins TRBV20-1 to TRBJ2-7; D is unclear. The CDR3 covers 14 residues. Germline CDR1 and CDR2: DFQATT and SNEGSKA (reference sequence). Trimming cost V 3 bases and J 2 bases, with 14 bases left between them. CDR3: CSARTGLTAYEQYF. The DNA for the CDR3 is TGCAGTGCTAGGACGGGCCTCACGGCCTACGAGCAGTACTTC.

Points on this clonotype: A read error may be the cause here, since a much bigger clone is one base away. V is TRBV7-6 and J is TRBJ2-7; 8 bases line up with TRBD2. The trim removed 6 bases at V and 7 bases at J, leaving 8 bases unmatched. Germline CDR1 and CDR2: SGHVS and FNYEAQ. This CDR3 region has 13 residues. CDR3 nucleotide sequence: TGTGCCAGCAGTCCTTTTGGCGGGGGGGAGCAGTACTTC. It specifies CASSPFGGGEQYF.

This clonotype was recorded many times. This chain joins TRBV18 and TRBJ1-2; maybe TRBD1 (5 bases). Trimming took 2 bases from V and 6 from J, leaving 10 bases between them. CDR1 and CDR2 from the germline V gene are KGHSH and LQKENI. There are 13 residues in the CDR3. Written as DNA, the CDR3 is TGTGCCAGCTCACCAAGAGGAGGGGATGGCTACACCTTC. It specifies CASSPRGGDGYTF. Combining the CDR3 with reference TRBV18 and TRBJ1-2 gives the whole variable domain NAGVMQNPRHLVRRRGQEARLRCSPMKGHSHVYWYRQLPEEGLKFMVYLQKENIIDESGMPKERFSAEFPKEGPSILRIQQVVRGDSAAYFCASSPRGGDGYTFGSGTRLTVV.

CDR3 sequence: CSVQREKDTQYF. In nucleotides, the CDR3 is TGCAGTGTTCAGCGGGAGAAGGATACGCAGTATTTT. The rearrangement links TRBV20-1 to TRBJ2-3, with 8 positions matching TRBD2. Per germline, CDR1 DFQATT and CDR2 SNEGSKA (reference sequence). The length of the CDR3 is 12 residues. After removal of 7 bases from V and 6 bases from J, the junction contained 6 bases not matched to a gene.

This clonotype showed up just a few times. This sequence joins TRBV19 and TRBJ2-5; 7 nucleotides agree with TRBD2. CDR3 length: 15 residues. With 5 bases clipped from V and 2 bases from J, the junction kept 8 bases outside the gene matches. Germline CDR1 and CDR2: LNHDA and SQIVND (reference sequence). The CDR3 is CASSGASGRQETQYF. The CDR3 coding sequence is TGTGCCAGTAGTGGGGCTAGCGGCCGTCAAGAGACCCAGTACTTC.

Only a few counts were recorded for this clonotype. V usage is TRBV18 and J usage is TRBJ2-5, with 9 nucleotides matching TRBD2. This CDR3 is 13 amino acids long. J was trimmed by 5 bases and V by 4 bases; bases with no gene match: 2. Looked up from germline, CDR1 is KGHSH and CDR2 is LQKENI. CDR3 sequence: CASSRTSDETQYF. Written as DNA, the CDR3 is TGTGCCAGCTCACGGACTAGCGACGAGACCCAGTACTTC.

This chain joins TRBV28 and TRBJ2-7, with D unclear. Trimming took 2 bases from V and 2 from J, leaving 7 bases between them. Germline assignment: CDR1 MDHEN and CDR2 SYDVKM. This CDR3 is 13 amino acids long. The CDR3, as DNA: TGTGCCAGCAGTTTAGGTCTAACCTACGAGCAGTACTTC. This gives the protein CASSLGLTYEQYF.

The CDR3, as DNA: TGTGCCAGCGAGAGGGGGGAATCGAACACTGAAGCTTTCTTT. Translating it yields CASERGESNTEAFF. The chain is built from TRBV9 and TRBJ1-1; D may be TRBD1 (6 bases). The CDR3 runs to 14 residues. Trimming removed 7 bases at V and 1 base at J, with 14 bases between. Germline CDR1 reads SGDLS; CDR2 reads YYNGEE. Using reference TRBV9 and TRBJ1-1 for the parts outside the CDR3, the full variable domain is DSGVTQTPKHLITATGQRVTLRCSPRSGDLSVYWYQQSLDQGLQFLIQYYNGEERAKGNILERFSAQQFPDLHSELNLSSLELGDSALYFCASERGESNTEAFFGQGTRLTVV.

This clonotype showed up just a few times. This chain links TRBV28 with TRBJ2-2; D call uncertain. CDR3 size: 12 residues. Trimming stripped 5 bases from V and 8 bases from J, with 9 bases between. CDR1 and CDR2 (germline): MDHEN, SYDVKM. DNA for the CDR3: TGTGCCAGCAGTCCAGGTTCAGGGGAGCTGTTTTTT. It yields the protein CASSPGSGELFF.

This clonotype has ten or more counts. The CDR3 loop reads CSARRTSGLQETQYF. CDR3 DNA: TGCAGTGCTCGCCGGACTAGCGGCCTTCAAGAGACCCAGTACTTC. The rearrangement uses TRBV20-1 and TRBJ2-5; 10 bases are shared with TRBD2. The V and J ends lost 5 bases and 2 bases, in that order; junction bases with no gene match: 8. The CDR3 is 15 residues long. Per germline, CDR1 DFQATT and CDR2 SNEGSKA (reference sequence).

This clonotype has only one observation. Possible read error: a much larger clone is one base away. In DNA form, the CDR3 reads TGTGCCAGCAATAACTATGGCTACACCTTC. The encoded protein is CASNNYGYTF. The rearrangement joins TRBV6-1 to TRBJ1-2, with unresolved D. This CDR3 is built from 10 residues. Germline V gene data show CDR1 as MNHNS and CDR2 as SASEGT. Trimming pared 7 bases from V and 1 base from J, leaving 1 base between.

This clonotype was counted at least ten times. The chain carries TRBV20-1 and TRBJ2-7; D assignment may be TRBD1 or TRBD2 (5 bases each). Germline CDR1 DFQATT, CDR2 SNEGSKA (reference sequence). CDR3 length equals 15 residues. This CDR3 reads CSQRARDRIGLEQYF. The DNA of the CDR3 is TGCAGCCAACGCGCCCGGGACCGCATAGGGCTGGAGCAGTACTTC.

This clonotype has a handful of counts. The chain is built from TRBV7-3 and TRBJ2-6, with TRBD1 matching 9 bases. Germline CDR1 SGHTA, CDR2 FQGTGA. The CDR3 has 17 amino acids. With 4 bases clipped from V and 2 bases from J, the junction kept 6 bases outside the gene matches. CDR3 bases: TGTGCCAGCAGCTCCGGACAGGGGTGGCCTGGGGCCAACGTCCTGACTTTC. Amino acid sequence: CASSSGQGWPGANVLTF.

The chain joins TRBV3-1 to TRBJ2-1; 10 bases align to TRBD2. The CDR3 sequence is 16 residues long. V trimming: 2 bases; J trimming: 7 bases; junction bases outside the gene matches: 8. Per the germline V gene, CDR1 is LGHDT and CDR2 is YNNKEL (reference sequence). The CDR3 DNA is TGTGCCAGCAGCCAACCACTAGCGGGAATAATGAATGAGCAGTTCTTC. Translation: CASSQPLAGIMNEQFF.

This clonotype was seen many times. J is TRBJ2-3 and V is TRBV20-1, with 12 positions matching TRBD2. The CDR3 is made up of 15 amino acids. The V and J ends lost 3 bases and 2 bases, in that order; junction bases with no gene match: 3. Germline-derived CDR1 and CDR2 are DFQATT and SNEGSKA (reference sequence). The CDR3 reads CSARPSGRVTDTQYF. CDR3 coding DNA: TGCAGTGCTAGGCCTAGCGGGAGGGTCACAGATACGCAGTATTTT.

V gene TRBV19 combines with J gene TRBJ1-1; 9 nucleotides match TRBD1. Germline assignment: CDR1 LNHDA and CDR2 SQIVND (reference sequence). With 3 bases clipped from V and 4 bases from J, the junction kept 3 bases outside the gene matches. The CDR3 consists of 14 residues. The CDR3 region has the DNA TGTGCCAGTAGTATGGGACAGGGCGGCACTGAAGCTTTCTTT. Translating it yields CASSMGQGGTEAFF. Combining the CDR3 with reference TRBV19 and TRBJ1-1 gives the whole variable domain DGGITQSPKYLFRKEGQNVTLSCEQNLNHDAMYWYRQDPGQGLRLIYYSQIVNDFQKGDIAEGYSVSREKKESFPLTVTSAQKNPTAFYLCASSMGQGGTEAFFGQGTRLTVV.

The chain joins TRBV20-1 to TRBJ2-5; 10 bases line up with TRBD1. Germline lookup yields CDR1 DFQATT and CDR2 SNEGSKA (reference sequence). CDR3 length: 16 residues. Trimming took 7 bases from V and 2 from J; bases not matched to a gene: 13. The CDR3: CSVTLPGTGVQETQYF. CDR3 in DNA: TGCAGTGTTACCCTACCCGGGACAGGGGTACAAGAGACCCAGTACTTC.

The V and J genes are TRBV28 and TRBJ1-4; D remains unclear. With 6 bases removed from V and 4 bases from J, the gap between germline ends came to 15 bases. CDR3 size: 15 residues. The germline V gene has CDR1 MDHEN and CDR2 SYDVKM. The DNA for the CDR3 is TGTGCCAGCAGCGCCTGGGATTCGGGTAATGAAAAACTGTTTTTT. Translation gives CASSAWDSGNEKLFF.

The rearrangement joins TRBV18 to TRBJ2-1; no clear D gene. Germline V gives CDR1 KGHSH, CDR2 LQKENI. The V and J ends lost 3 bases and 9 bases respectively, with 12 bases between them. The CDR3 length is 13 residues. For the CDR3, the DNA is TGTGCCAGCTCACCCAAAGAGGACGGTGAGCAGTTCTTC. Protein product: CASSPKEDGEQFF.

This clonotype was recorded many times. The V and J genes are TRBV3-1 and TRBJ2-1; D might be TRBD2 (5 bases). Germline V CDR1 and CDR2: LGHDT, YNNKEL (reference sequence). The CDR3 spans 14 residues. V lost 4 bases and J lost 7, with 14 bases in between. CDR3 bases: TGTGCCAGCAGCCCCCGGACTGTTGCAAATGAGCAGTTCTTC. Translating gives CASSPRTVANEQFF.

The rearrangement links TRBV7-2 to TRBJ2-7; D is ambiguous. The CDR3 has 17 residues. Germline V CDR1 and CDR2: SGHTA, FQGNSA. V gave up 1 base and J gave up 7 bases, with 23 bases separating them. The CDR3 region is CASSLVVLRPTAGEQYF. Written as DNA, the CDR3 is TGTGCCAGCAGCTTAGTTGTCCTGAGACCAACAGCCGGGGAGCAGTACTTC.

This clonotype has at least ten counts. The gene calls are TRBV5-1 and TRBJ2-5; D tentatively fits TRBD1 or TRBD2 (5 bases each). The CDR3 consists of 18 residues. The V gene lost 0 bases and the J gene lost 2 bases, with 20 bases spanning the gap. Germline V gives CDR1 SGHRS, CDR2 YFSETQ. In nucleotides, the CDR3 is TGCGCCAGCAGCTTGGCCGGTGGGGGTCCGGGCCTACAAGAGACCCAGTACTTC. It yields the protein CASSLAGGGPGLQETQYF.